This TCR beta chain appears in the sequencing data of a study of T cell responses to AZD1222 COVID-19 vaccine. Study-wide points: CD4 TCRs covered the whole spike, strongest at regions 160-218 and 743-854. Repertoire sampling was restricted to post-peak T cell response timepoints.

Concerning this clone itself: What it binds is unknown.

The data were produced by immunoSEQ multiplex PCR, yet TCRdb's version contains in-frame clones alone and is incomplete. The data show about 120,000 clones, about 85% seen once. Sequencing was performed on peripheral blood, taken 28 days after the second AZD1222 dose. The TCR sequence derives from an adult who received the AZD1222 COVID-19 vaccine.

CDR3 sequence: CASSGSPGTGEYEQYF. CDR3 sequence (DNA): TGTGCCAGCAGTGGCTCCCCCGGGACAGGGGAATACGAGCAGTACTTC. This chain joins TRBV6-1 and TRBJ2-7, with 10 bases matching TRBD1. Germline V CDR1 and CDR2: MNHNS, SASEGT. The CDR3 runs to 16 residues. V was pared by 4 bases and J by 4 bases, with 10 bases of the junction left unmatched.